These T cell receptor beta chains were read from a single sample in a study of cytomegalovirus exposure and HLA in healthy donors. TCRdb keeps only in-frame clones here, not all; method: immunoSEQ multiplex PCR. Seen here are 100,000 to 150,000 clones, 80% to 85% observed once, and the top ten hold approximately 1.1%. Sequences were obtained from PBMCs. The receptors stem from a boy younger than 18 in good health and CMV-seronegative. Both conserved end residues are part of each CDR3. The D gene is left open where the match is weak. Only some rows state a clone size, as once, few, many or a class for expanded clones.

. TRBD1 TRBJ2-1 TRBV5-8 TGTGCTGACAGGGGGCGGGTAAAGGATGAGCAGTTCTTC CADRGRVKDEQFF
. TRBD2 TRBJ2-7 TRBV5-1 TGCGCCAGCAGCGTGGATACTGGCGGGAGCTACGAGCAGTACTTC CASSVDTGGSYEQYF
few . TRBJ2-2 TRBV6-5 TGTGCCAGCAGTACCGGTGTCGGCACCGGGGAGCTGTTTTTT CASSTGVGTGELFF
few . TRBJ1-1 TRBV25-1 TGTGCCAGCATAGGAGACACTGAAGCTTTCTTT CASIGDTEAFF
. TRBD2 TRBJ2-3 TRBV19 TGTGCCAGTACCGGACTAGCGGCTACAGATACGCAGTATTTT CASTGLAATDTQYF
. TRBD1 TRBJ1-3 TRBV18 TGTGCCAGCTCACCACTTGGGACAGGGGCTCTTGGAAACACCATATATTTT CASSPLGTGALGNTIYF
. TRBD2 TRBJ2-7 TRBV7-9 TGTGCCAGCAGCCAACCTGGGAGCGGGAGGGCCGGGGACGAGCAGTACTTC CASSQPGSGRAGDEQYF
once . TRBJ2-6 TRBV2 TGTGCCAGCAGTTGGACAGACTCTGGGGCCAACGTCCTGACTTTC CASSWTDSGANVLTF
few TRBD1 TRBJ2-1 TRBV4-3 TGCGCCAGCAGCCATGGGACAGCGTCCTACAATGAGCAGTTCTTC CASSHGTASYNEQFF
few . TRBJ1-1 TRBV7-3 TGTGCCAGCAGCTCTCAGATGAACACTGAAGCTTTCTTT CASSSQMNTEAFF
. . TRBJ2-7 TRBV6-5 TGTGCCAGCAGTAAGGACAGCTACGAGCAGTACTTC CASSKDSYEQYF
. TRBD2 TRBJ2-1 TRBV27 TGTGCCAGCAGGACTCTAGCGGGGTTCTACAATGAGCAGTTCTTC CASRTLAGFYNEQFF
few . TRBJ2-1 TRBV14 TGTGCCAGCAGCCTCGAGAGCGGTCCCTTGGAGGAGCAGTTCTTC CASSLESGPLEEQFF
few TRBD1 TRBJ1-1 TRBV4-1 TGCGCCAGCAGCCAGTCGACAGGGGTGAACACTGAAGCTTTCTTT CASSQSTGVNTEAFF
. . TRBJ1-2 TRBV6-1 TGTGCCAGCAGGGGGCCTTTTAACTATGGCTACACCTTC CASRGPFNYGYTF
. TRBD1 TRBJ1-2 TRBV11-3 TGTGCCAGCAGCTTCCCCACCGGGACAGGGGGCAAAGGCTACACCTTC CASSFPTGTGGKGYTF
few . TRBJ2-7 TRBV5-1 TGCGCCAGCAGCTTGGCGGGGACCTACGAGCAGTACTTC CASSLAGTYEQYF
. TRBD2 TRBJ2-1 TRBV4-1 TGCGCCAGCAGCCAAGATTCAACGGGAGGGCCCATCAATGAGCAGTTCTTC CASSQDSTGGPINEQFF
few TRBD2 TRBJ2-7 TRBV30 TGTGCCTGGAATGAAGGCGGGAGGCACGAGCAGTACTTC CAWNEGGRHEQYF
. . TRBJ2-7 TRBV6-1 TGTGCCAGCAGTGGCTACAGGGTCGAGCAGTACTTC CASSGYRVEQYF
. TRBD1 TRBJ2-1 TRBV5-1 TGCGCCAGCAGCGGGGGACAGGTTTCCTACAATGAGCAGTTCTTC CASSGGQVSYNEQFF
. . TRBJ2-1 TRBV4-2 TGTGCCAGCAGCCAAGCACAGGGTAACTACAATGAGCAGTTCTTC CASSQAQGNYNEQFF
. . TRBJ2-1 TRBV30 TGTGCCTGGAGTCTCCCGGGACAACTCGGGTTCGAGCAGTTCTTC CAWSLPGQLGFEQFF
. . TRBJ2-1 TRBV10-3 TGTGCCATCAGTGAAACGGGCAATGAGCAGTTCTTC CAISETGNEQFF
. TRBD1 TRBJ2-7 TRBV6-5 TGTGCCAGCACCGGGACAGAGACCTACGAGCAGTACTTC CASTGTETYEQYF
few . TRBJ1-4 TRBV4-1 TGCGCCAGCAGCCGTGCTATTAATGAAAAACTGTTTTTT CASSRAINEKLFF
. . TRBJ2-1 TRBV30 TGTGCCTGGAGAGGTTGGCTCTCAAAGGGGGATGAGCAGTTCTTC CAWRGWLSKGDEQFF
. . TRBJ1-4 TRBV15 TGTGCCACCAGCCGGAGGGGGGCAGGGGAGGGGGAAAAACTGTTTTTT CATSRRGAGEGEKLFF
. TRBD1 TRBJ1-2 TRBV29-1 TGCAGCGTTGAAACCCCAGGGACAGACTATGGCTACACCTTC CSVETPGTDYGYTF
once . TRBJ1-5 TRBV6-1 TGTGCCAGCAGTGAACACGGGATTAATCAGCCCCAGCATTTT CASSEHGINQPQHF
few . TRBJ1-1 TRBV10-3 TGTGCCATCAGCTCAGGTGTGAACACTGAAGCTTTCTTT CAISSGVNTEAFF
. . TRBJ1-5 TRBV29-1 TGCAGCGTCGGATTTGGGGGGGGGCCCCAGCATTTT CSVGFGGGPQHF
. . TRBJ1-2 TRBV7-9 TGTGCCAGCAGATTACAGGGAATGGGTGGCTACACCTTC CASRLQGMGGYTF
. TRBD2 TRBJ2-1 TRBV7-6 TGTGCCAGCAGCCCCCTAGCGGGAGCCACCAATGAGCAGTTCTTC CASSPLAGATNEQFF
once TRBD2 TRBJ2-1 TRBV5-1 TGCGCCAGCAGCGGGACTAGTCCCTACAATGAGCAGTTCTTC CASSGTSPYNEQFF
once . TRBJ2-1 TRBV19 TGTGCCAGTACCATCGGGGGAGCCTGGGCCTACAATGAGCAGTTCTTC CASTIGGAWAYNEQFF
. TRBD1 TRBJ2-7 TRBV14 TGTGCCAGCAGCCAGCACAGGGGGCCTAGTAACGAGCAGTACTTC CASSQHRGPSNEQYF
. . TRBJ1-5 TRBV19 TGTGCCAGTAGTATAGTTGAGGGCTCGGGGCCCCAGCATTTT CASSIVEGSGPQHF
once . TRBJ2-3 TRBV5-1 TGCGCCAGCAGCTTGGGAGAGATAGATACGCAGTATTTT CASSLGEIDTQYF
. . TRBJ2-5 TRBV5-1 TGCGCCAGCAGCTTGAGGGAGCCGGGGGAGACCCAGTACTTC CASSLREPGETQYF
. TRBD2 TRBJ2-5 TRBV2 TGTGCCAGTGACAAAACTAGCGGCCAAGAGACCCAGTACTTC CASDKTSGQETQYF
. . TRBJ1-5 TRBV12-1 TGTGCCAGCAGCTGGCGACGGAGGGGATATCAGCCCCAGCATTTT CASSWRRRGYQPQHF
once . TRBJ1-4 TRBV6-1 TGTGCCAGCAGGAAAGACACCTCAACTAATGAAAAACTGTTTTTT CASRKDTSTNEKLFF
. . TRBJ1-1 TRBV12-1 TGTGCCAGCAGCTCCGAGATGACAGGGTGGGGCACTGAAGCTTTCTTT CASSSEMTGWGTEAFF
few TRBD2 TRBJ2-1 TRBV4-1 TGCGCCAGCAGCCAAGTCGCTAGCGGGTACAATGAGCAGTTCTTC CASSQVASGYNEQFF
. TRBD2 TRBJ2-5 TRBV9 TGTGCCAGCAGCGGGACTAGCGAGCAAGAGACCCAGTACTTC CASSGTSEQETQYF